This T cell receptor beta chain was found in a study of cytomegalovirus exposure and HLA in healthy donors. Study observations and caveats: The listing of some 170 TCR beta chains classed them as cytomegalovirus-associated. Around 18,000 TCR beta sequences were associated with HLA alleles at 0.05 false discovery rate in a later analysis. Later findings reportedly placed an Asian-associated ancestry cluster below the roughly 700-donor mean for N-insertions.

Trimming cost V 5 bases and J 0 bases, with 14 bases left between them. There are 15 residues in the CDR3. In germline, CDR1 is SGHVS, CDR2 FNYEAQ. The PCR ran on 60 Vbeta and 13 Jbeta primers. Assay used: immunoSEQ multiplex PCR; TCRdb lists only in-frame clones, some missing. This table has 90,000 to 140,000 clones, 70% to 80% appearing once. To note about this clone: Its antigen remains unknown.

This rearrangement joins TRBV7-6 to TRBJ2-7, with D possibly being TRBD2 (6 bases). This TCR was recovered from a young man in good health and CMV-seronegative. Sequencing input: PBMCs. CDR3 region: CASSQGAGYSYEQYF. As DNA, the CDR3 is TGTGCCAGCAGCCAAGGGGCGGGGTACTCCTACGAGCAGTACTTC.